The 22 T cell receptor beta chains reported below all come from one sample, sequenced in a study of blood T cell repertoires in COVID-19. The method was immunoSEQ multiplex PCR; TCRdb's version includes in-frame clones alone and lacks a portion of them. The repertoire holds about 21,000 clones, with approximately 86% as singletons. Sequencing was carried out using peripheral blood. These receptors all stem from an older man with acute or convalescent COVID-19.

The rearrangement links TRBV6-5 to TRBJ1-1, with 7 positions matching TRBD1. With V trimmed by 10 bases and J by 7 bases, 15 bases remained unmatched. Germline V gene sequence: CDR1 MNHEY, CDR2 SVGAGI. CDR3 length: 14 residues. The DNA of the CDR3 is TGTGCCATCAGGGGGGGATACCAGAGGGATGAAGCTTTCTTT. Translation: CAIRGGYQRDEAFF.

The V call is TRBV14, the J call TRBJ1-2, with D hard to call. V lost 4 bases and J 0 bases, leaving 6 bases between the germline ends. The CDR3 consists of 13 residues. Germline lookup yields CDR1 SGHDN and CDR2 FVKESK. The CDR3 DNA reads TGTGCCAGCAGCCGGGAGACTAACTATGGCTACACCTTC. Amino acid sequence: CASSRETNYGYTF.

This chain uses TRBV12-3 or TRBV12-4 with TRBJ2-5; a possible D gene is TRBD2 (6 bases). The CDR3 consists of 13 residues. The ends were cut back, 2 bases at V and 4 bases at J, with 8 bases in the middle. As DNA, the CDR3 is TGTGCCAGCAGTTTACAGGGAGGAGAGACCCAGTACTTC. The encoded protein is CASSLQGGETQYF.

This chain connects TRBV6-6 to TRBJ2-7; a possible D gene is TRBD1 (6 bases). V was trimmed by 5 bases and J by 3 bases, leaving 17 bases between them. CDR1 is MNHNY, CDR2 SVGAGI, per germline (reference sequence). The CDR3 runs 15 residues. CDR3 in DNA: TGTGCCAGCAGTACTCCGGACAGAAACCACTACGAGCAGTACTTC. It yields the protein CASSTPDRNHYEQYF.

J is TRBJ2-1 and V is TRBV18, with TRBD1 identical over 7 bases. V trimming: 0 bases; J trimming: 7 bases; junction bases outside the gene matches: 6. There are 15 residues in the CDR3. CDR1 is KGHSH, CDR2 LQKENI, per germline. CDR3 sequence reads: CASSPPRQGSNEQFF. The CDR3 DNA reads TGTGCCAGCTCACCACCGCGACAGGGTTCGAATGAGCAGTTCTTC.

This rearrangement joins TRBV24-1 to TRBJ2-7; D is possibly TRBD2 (7 bases). Trimming cost V 2 bases and J 5 bases, with 15 bases left between them. The CDR3 totals 15 residues. Germline CDR1 is KGHDR and CDR2 is SFDVKD. This CDR3 reads CATSDSRTGRDEQYF. Here the CDR3 DNA reads TGTGCCACCAGTGATTCTAGAACAGGGAGGGACGAGCAGTACTTC.

This clone was counted once. The gene calls are TRBV6-5 and TRBJ2-7; 7 bases match TRBD2. This CDR3 spans 14 amino acids. Unmatched junction bases numbered 5, after V lost 3 bases and J lost 3 bases. Looked up from germline, CDR1 is MNHEY and CDR2 is SVGAGI. The CDR3, as DNA: TGTGCCAGCAGTTATCCGGGACTAAACTACGAGCAGTACTTC. This translates into CASSYPGLNYEQYF.

This clone was seen just once. This chain uses TRBV5-4 with TRBJ2-5, with D unresolved. CDR3 length: 14 amino acids. The germline V and J ends were trimmed by 2 bases and 4 bases, with 12 bases remaining between them. Germline CDR1 reads SGHNT; CDR2 reads YYREEE (reference sequence). CDR3 nucleotide sequence: TGTGCCAGCAGCTTCGGAGAGGTCGGAGAGACCCAGTACTTC. This codes for CASSFGEVGETQYF.

This clone was counted a single time. This sequence joins TRBV7-2 and TRBJ1-2; D not resolved. The germline V gene encodes CDR1 SGHTA and CDR2 FQGNSA. With 1 base removed from V and 4 bases from J, the gap between germline ends came to 10 bases. The CDR3 sequence is 14 residues long. CDR3 nucleotide sequence: TGTGCCAGCAGCTTAGGGACGGGGATCTATGGCTACACCTTC. Its protein is CASSLGTGIYGYTF.

The chain uses TRBV25-1 and TRBJ2-5; D remains ambiguous. Deletions cut 2 bases from V and 2 bases from J, with 6 bases between. The CDR3 contains 13 residues. From germline, CDR1 is MGHDK and CDR2 SYGVNS. Here the CDR3 DNA reads TGTGCCAGCAGTGAAAACCTACAAGAGACCCAGTACTTC. Encoded protein: CASSENLQETQYF.

The CDR3 coding sequence is TGTGCCAGCAGTCGAGGACAGGGGAACGGCTACACCTTC. Translated, it gives CASSRGQGNGYTF. The chain carries TRBV7-3 and TRBJ1-2, with 9 bases lining up with TRBD1. V lost 6 bases, J lost 8 bases, and 7 bases stayed unmatched. The CDR3 spans 13 residues. Germline V lookup: CDR1 SGHTA, CDR2 FQGTGA.

The chain joins TRBV27 to TRBJ2-3; perhaps TRBD2 as D (5 bases). The CDR3 contains 12 residues. Germline CDR1 and CDR2: MNHEY and SMNVEV (reference sequence). V lost 6 bases to trimming and J lost 4 bases, with 8 bases between them. For the CDR3, the DNA is TGTGCCAGCAGCGGGGTCCCAGATACGCAGTATTTT. Its protein product is CASSGVPDTQYF.

The chain joins TRBV7-2 to TRBJ2-5; maybe TRBD2 (6 bases). The CDR3 totals 14 residues. V lost 1 base and J lost 4, with 10 bases in between. The germline gives CDR1 SGHTA, CDR2 FQGNSA. The CDR3 DNA sequence: TGTGCCAGCAGCTTAGATGGGGGAGGAGAGACCCAGTACTTC. As protein: CASSLDGGGETQYF. The complete variable domain, with remaining parts taken from reference TRBV7-2 and TRBJ2-5, reads GAGVSQSPSNKVTEKGKDVELRCDPISGHTALYWYRQSLGQGLEFLIYFQGNSAPDKSGLPSDRFSAERTGGSVSTLTIQRTQQEDSAVYLCASSLDGGGETQYFGPGTRLLVL.

The chain links TRBV5-8 to TRBJ1-2; no clear D gene. The CDR3 loop spans 13 amino acids. V was cut by 0 bases and J by 8 bases, with 11 bases left in between. The germline V gene encodes CDR1 SGHTS and CDR2 YDEGEE. CDR3 nucleotide sequence: TGTGCCAGCAGCTTGGCGTCCGGGTTCGGCTACACCTTC. It codes for CASSLASGFGYTF.

The chain has TRBV28 and TRBJ2-1; TRBD2 aligns across 9 bases. The ends lost 9 bases at V and 0 bases at J; junction bases unmatched: 9. This CDR3 comprises 16 residues. CDR1 and CDR2 from the germline V gene are MDHEN and SYDVKM. CDR3 in DNA: TGTGCCAGTGGACCCCTAGCGGGAAGCTCCTACAATGAGCAGTTCTTC. Amino acid sequence: CASGPLAGSSYNEQFF. Using reference TRBV28 and TRBJ2-1 for the parts outside the CDR3, the full variable domain is DVKVTQSSRYLVKRTGEKVFLECVQDMDHENMFWYRQDPGLGLRLIYFSYDVKMKEKGDIPEGYSVSREKKERFSLILESASTNQTSMYLCASGPLAGSSYNEQFFGPGTRLTVL.

The chain employs TRBV5-1 and TRBJ2-5; D is unresolved. The germline V and J ends were trimmed by 2 bases and 3 bases, with 11 bases remaining between them. Germline V gene data show CDR1 as SGHRS and CDR2 as YFSETQ. The CDR3 extends over 14 amino acids. CDR3: CASSFYGEKETQYF. The CDR3 DNA sequence: TGCGCCAGCAGCTTTTACGGAGAGAAAGAGACCCAGTACTTC.

V and J are TRBV29-1 and TRBJ2-7; 7 positions match TRBD1. The length of the CDR3 is 12 residues. V trimming: 6 bases; J trimming: 3 bases; junction bases outside the gene matches: 5. Germline assignment: CDR1 SQVTM and CDR2 ANQGSEA. The DNA of the CDR3 is TGCAGCGTAAAGGGACAGTACTACGAGCAGTACTTC. Translating it yields CSVKGQYYEQYF.

This chain connects TRBV7-2 to TRBJ2-5; 7 bases match TRBD1. Trimming cost V 3 bases and J 1 base; bases outside gene matches: 5. The germline V gene encodes CDR1 SGHTA and CDR2 FQGNSA. The CDR3 has 15 amino acids. The CDR3 DNA reads as TGTGCCAGCAGCTTCTACTGGGACAGCCAAGAGACCCAGTACTTC. Residues: CASSFYWDSQETQYF.

This chain connects TRBV5-6 to TRBJ2-7, with 13 nucleotides matching TRBD2. J gave up 6 bases and V 3 bases, and 18 bases lay outside the gene matches. This CDR3 has 19 residues. Germline V lookup: CDR1 SGHDT, CDR2 YYEEEE. DNA of the CDR3: TGTGCCAGCAGCTCGGCCGGGACTAGCGGGATTTGGGGCTACAGCGAGCAGTACTTC. Translating gives CASSSAGTSGIWGYSEQYF.

This chain uses TRBV28 with TRBJ1-1, with D possibly matching TRBD1 (6 bases). The CDR3 runs 14 residues. Deletions cut 5 bases from V and 1 base from J, with 11 bases between. Germline assignment: CDR1 MDHEN and CDR2 SYDVKM. The CDR3 sequence: CASSPHRENTEAFF. The CDR3 DNA is TGTGCCAGCAGTCCTCACAGGGAGAACACTGAAGCTTTCTTT.

The V gene is TRBV19, the J gene TRBJ2-1, with 10 bases lining up with TRBD1. The CDR3 is 15 residues long. The junction had 7 bases not matched to a gene; V was cut back by 5 bases and J by 6 bases. Germline CDR1 LNHDA, CDR2 SQIVND (reference sequence). CDR3 loop: CASSFGTGVVNEQFF. DNA of the CDR3: TGTGCCAGTAGTTTCGGGACAGGGGTTGTCAATGAGCAGTTCTTC.

The gene calls are TRBV7-9 and TRBJ2-1; TRBD2 matches at 10 bases. Per the germline V gene, CDR1 is SEHNR and CDR2 is FQNEAQ (reference sequence). The CDR3 totals 14 residues. Losses at the gene ends were 6 bases for V and 7 bases for J; bases not matched to a gene: 6. CDR3 protein: CASRPSGSWNEQFF. The CDR3 DNA is TGTGCCAGCAGGCCTAGCGGGAGTTGGAATGAGCAGTTCTTC.